This T cell receptor beta chain was captured in a study of immune evolution from preneoplasia to lung adenocarcinoma. Background on the study: HLA loss of heterozygosity: under 7.5% AIS, over 12% MIA, approximately 31% ADC, none AAH. Study findings and constraints: From normal lung to invasive adenocarcinoma, top clone frequencies appeared to decrease. Normal lung had highest clonality; later lesions appeared denser, more diverse.

CDR1 is WNHNN and CDR2 is SYGVQD in the germline V gene (reference sequence). With 4 bases clipped from V and 7 bases from J, the junction kept 4 bases outside the gene matches. The CDR3 totals 14 residues. This table comes from immunoSEQ multiplex PCR, and its TCRdb copy is limited to in-frame clones, with some not included. The sample lists some 7,200 clones, approximately 85% occurring once. Macro-dissection enriched premalignant or tumor cells before nucleic acid extraction. As concerns this clone: Antigen specificity is unknown.

Input material: FFPE invasive lung adenocarcinoma tissue. The clonotype was recovered from a person aged 50 to 70 with lung adenocarcinoma. V usage is TRBV10-1 and J usage is TRBJ2-2; 9 positions match TRBD1. CDR3: CASSGTGANGELFF. DNA of the CDR3: TGCGCCAGCAGTGGGACAGGGGCGAACGGGGAGCTGTTTTTT.